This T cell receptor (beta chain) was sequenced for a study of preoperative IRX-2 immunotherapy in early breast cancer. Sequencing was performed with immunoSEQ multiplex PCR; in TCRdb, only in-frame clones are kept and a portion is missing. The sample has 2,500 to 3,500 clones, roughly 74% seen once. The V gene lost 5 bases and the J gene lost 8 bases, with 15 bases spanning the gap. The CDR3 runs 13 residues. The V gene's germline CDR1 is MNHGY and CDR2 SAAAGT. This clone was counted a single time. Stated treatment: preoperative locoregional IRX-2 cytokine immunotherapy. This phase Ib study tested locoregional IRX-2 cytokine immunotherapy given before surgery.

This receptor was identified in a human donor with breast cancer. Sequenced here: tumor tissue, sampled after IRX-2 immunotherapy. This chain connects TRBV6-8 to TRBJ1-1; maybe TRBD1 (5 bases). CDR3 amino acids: CASSLRSRAEAFF. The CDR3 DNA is TGTGCCAGCAGTCTTAGATCCAGGGCCGAAGCTTTCTTT.